Presented here are 25 T cell receptor beta chains from one specimen sequenced in a study of Ad26.COV2.S vaccination and SARS-CoV-2 variants. TCRdb keeps only in-frame clones here, not all; method: immunoSEQ multiplex PCR. The repertoire includes about 87,000 clones, approximately 77% of them detected once, and roughly 15% sits in the top ten. Sequencing was performed on peripheral blood, taken after recovery from COVID-19. These receptors originate from a human donor who had recovered from COVID-19.

The gene calls are TRBV6-2 or TRBV6-3 and TRBJ2-7; the match to TRBD1 covers 7 bases. Trimming at V came to 4 bases and at J to 6 bases, leaving 9 bases not matched to a gene. The CDR3 contains 14 residues. Germline V gives CDR1 MNHEY, CDR2 SVGEGT. This CDR3 reads CASSSDGTALEQYF. The CDR3 nucleotides are TGTGCCAGCAGTTCAGACGGGACAGCACTCGAGCAGTACTTC.

This clone was picked up a small number of times. This chain connects TRBV7-8 to TRBJ2-2, with 10 bases fitting TRBD1. V lost 5 bases, J lost 6 bases, and 15 bases stayed unmatched. Germline assignment: CDR1 SGHVS and CDR2 FQNEAQ. The CDR3 has 18 amino acids. CDR3 DNA sequence: TGTGCCAGCAGCCCGGACTACCGACAGGGGGCGCAAGCCGGGGAGCTGTTTTTT. It codes for CASSPDYRQGAQAGELFF.

V is TRBV14 and J is TRBJ2-6; 7 positions agree with TRBD1. Germline-derived CDR1 and CDR2 are SGHDN and FVKESK. CDR3 length equals 19 residues. With V trimmed by 0 bases and J by 8 bases, 16 bases remained unmatched. The CDR3 protein is CASSQDRRGQDPAPNVLTF. CDR3 nucleotide sequence: TGTGCCAGCAGCCAAGATCGGAGAGGACAGGACCCGGCCCCCAACGTCCTGACTTTC. Together with reference TRBV14 and TRBJ2-6, the CDR3 gives the full variable domain: EAGVTQFPSHSVIEKGQTVTLRCDPISGHDNLYWYRRVMGKEIKFLLHFVKESKQDESGMPNNRFLAERTGGTYSTLKVQPAELEDSGVYFCASSQDRRGQDPAPNVLTFGAGSRLTVL.

This clone appeared once. The chain is built from TRBV28 and TRBJ1-1, with 8 bases that match TRBD1. The V gene end was trimmed by 2 bases and the J gene end by 5 bases; junction bases not matched to a gene: 7. The CDR3 sequence is 15 residues long. Germline CDR1 MDHEN, CDR2 SYDVKM. The CDR3 region is CASSLGQGGGTEAFF. The CDR3 DNA follows: TGTGCCAGCAGTTTAGGACAGGGAGGTGGAACTGAAGCTTTCTTT.

This clone turned up a few times. The genes are TRBV19 and TRBJ1-5; TRBD1 matches 7 bases. Germline loops: CDR1 LNHDA, CDR2 SQIVND (reference sequence). This CDR3 spans 15 amino acids. V shed 3 bases, J shed 0 bases, and the junction held 2 bases outside the gene matches. CDR3 sequence reads: CASSIQGDSNQPQHF. In DNA, the CDR3 is TGTGCCAGTAGTATTCAGGGGGATAGCAATCAGCCCCAGCATTTT. Combining the CDR3 with reference TRBV19 and TRBJ1-5 gives the whole variable domain DGGITQSPKYLFRKEGQNVTLSCEQNLNHDAMYWYRQDPGQGLRLIYYSQIVNDFQKGDIAEGYSVSREKKESFPLTVTSAQKNPTAFYLCASSIQGDSNQPQHFGDGTRLSIL.

J is TRBJ2-7 and V is TRBV4-3; 9 nucleotides match TRBD1. V dropped 0 bases and J dropped 4; count of bases not matched to a gene: 4. Germline CDR1 reads LGHNA; CDR2 reads YSLEER. The CDR3 consists of 15 residues. The CDR3 spells CASSQDRQGVYEQYF. In DNA, the CDR3 is TGCGCCAGCAGCCAAGACCGACAGGGGGTTTACGAGCAGTACTTC.

CDR3 bases: TGCGCCAGCAGCTTGGGGGAACAGGAATACGAGCAGTATTTT. It codes for CASSLGEQEYEQYF. This chain connects TRBV5-1 to TRBJ2-3, with D perhaps matching TRBD1 (5 bases). The V and J ends lost 0 bases and 11 bases respectively, with 16 bases between them. The CDR3 has 14 residues. CDR1 is SGHRS, CDR2 YFSETQ, per germline.

This clone was detected only once. This rearrangement joins TRBV5-1 to TRBJ1-2, with 7 positions matching TRBD1. Germline values: CDR1 SGHRS, CDR2 YFSETQ. Germline trimming cut 4 bases from V and 7 bases from J; bases unmatched to any gene: 19. The CDR3 runs to 17 residues. CDR3 loop: CASSRSGTANTMGGYTF. As DNA, the CDR3 is TGCGCCAGCAGCCGCTCGGGGACAGCGAACACTATGGGTGGCTACACCTTC.

This CDR3 reads CASRMGPFQETQYF. The CDR3 coding sequence is TGTGCCAGCAGGATGGGACCGTTCCAAGAGACCCAGTACTTC. The chain recombines TRBV6-5 with TRBJ2-5; D might be TRBD1 or TRBD2, each matching 5 bases. V lost 6 bases to trimming and J lost 1 base, with 12 bases between them. The CDR3 is 14 amino acids. CDR1 is MNHEY and CDR2 is SVGAGI in the germline V gene.

The chain combines TRBV7-9 with TRBJ2-3; a possible D gene is TRBD1 (6 bases). The CDR3 runs to 15 residues. Germline V lookup: CDR1 SEHNR, CDR2 FQNEAQ (reference sequence). Trimming stripped 5 bases from V and 0 bases from J, with 12 bases between. The CDR3 coding sequence is TGTGCCAGCAGCACTAGGACAGCCAGCACAGATACGCAGTATTTT. Its protein is CASSTRTASTDTQYF.

The J gene is TRBJ1-1, the V gene TRBV28; no firm D call. Germline V lookup: CDR1 MDHEN, CDR2 SYDVKM. This CDR3 has 12 residues. V was cut by 1 base and J by 10 bases, with 10 bases left in between. CDR3 coding DNA: TGTGCCAGCAGTTTATTATCATTAGGAGCTTTCTTT. This translates into CASSLLSLGAFF. The variable domain in full, completed from reference TRBV28 and TRBJ1-1, reads DVKVTQSSRYLVKRTGEKVFLECVQDMDHENMFWYRQDPGLGLRLIYFSYDVKMKEKGDIPEGYSVSREKKERFSLILESASTNQTSMYLCASSLLSLGAFFGQGTRLTVV.

In its sample, this clone was seen a few times. The V and J genes are TRBV4-1 and TRBJ2-7; TRBD1 is a possible D gene (5 bases). Trimming pared 5 bases from V and 3 bases from J, leaving 20 bases between. Per the germline V gene, CDR1 is MGHRA and CDR2 is YSYEKL. This CDR3 comprises 16 residues. The CDR3 here is CASSNHRQPPNYEQYF. CDR3 in DNA: TGCGCCAGCAGCAACCACAGACAGCCACCCAACTACGAGCAGTACTTC.

The chain has TRBV5-1 and TRBJ2-7; D gene uncertain. The CDR3 totals 18 residues. The V gene's germline CDR1 is SGHRS and CDR2 YFSETQ. Trimming removed 1 base at V and 0 bases at J, with 20 bases between. In DNA, the CDR3 is TGCGCCAGCAGCTTGCCAGTCGACCCAAAGTCTCTCTCCTACGAGCAGTACTTC. It codes for CASSLPVDPKSLSYEQYF.

The CDR3 coding sequence is TGTGCCAGCAGCCCAGGGTTTATCACAGATACGCAGTATTTT. Its protein is CASSPGFITDTQYF. This rearrangement joins TRBV3-1 (or the pseudogene TRBV3-2) to TRBJ2-3, with D possibly TRBD1 on 5 matching bases. The germline gives CDR1 LGHDT, CDR2 YNNKEL (reference sequence). V shed 4 bases and J shed 2 bases, with 10 bases lying between them. The CDR3 extends over 14 amino acids.

This clone was seen a single time. CDR3 nucleotides: TGTGCCAGCACCATCAGCAATCAGCCCCAGCATTTT. Protein sequence: CASTISNQPQHF. The chain joins TRBV28 to TRBJ1-5; D not resolved. Per germline, CDR1 MDHEN and CDR2 SYDVKM. This CDR3 spans 12 amino acids. V dropped 7 bases and J dropped 1 base, with 5 bases sitting between them.

The V and J genes are TRBV5-4 and TRBJ2-5, with TRBD2 as a possible D gene (5 bases). Trimming pared 5 bases from V and 4 bases from J, leaving 21 bases between. Per germline, CDR1 SGHNT and CDR2 YYREEE (reference sequence). The CDR3 length is 16 residues. The CDR3 coding sequence is TGTGCCAGCAGTCTTAAAGCAGTCGCGGGTACAGAGACCCAGTACTTC. Its translation is CASSLKAVAGTETQYF.

This clone came up once. This rearrangement joins TRBV27 to TRBJ2-7; no firm D call. Germline CDR1 reads MNHEY; CDR2 reads SMNVEV (reference sequence). V lost 5 bases and J 0 bases, leaving 14 bases between the germline ends. The CDR3 runs 15 residues. CDR3 DNA sequence: TGTGCCAGCAGTCCGTACTCATACCCCTCCTACGAGCAGTACTTC. This encodes CASSPYSYPSYEQYF.

V gene TRBV7-6 combines with J gene TRBJ2-7; either TRBD1 or TRBD2 may fit D (5 bases each). The CDR3 is made up of 16 amino acids. The ends were cut back, 1 base at V and 5 bases at J, with 18 bases in the middle. The germline CDR1 and CDR2 sequences are SGHVS and FNYEAQ. CDR3 residues: CASSLGGRGEFDEQYF. CDR3 in DNA: TGTGCCAGCAGCTTAGGGGGTAGGGGAGAGTTCGACGAGCAGTACTTC.

The chain employs TRBV28 and TRBJ1-2; the D gene is possibly TRBD1 (6 bases). The germline V and J ends were trimmed by 1 base and 5 bases, with 11 bases remaining between them. The CDR3 sequence is 14 residues long. Looked up from germline, CDR1 is MDHEN and CDR2 is SYDVKM. The CDR3 reads CASSLSRQEYGYTF. The CDR3 bases are TGTGCCAGCAGTTTATCCCGACAGGAGTATGGCTACACCTTC.

The rearrangement joins TRBV27 to TRBJ2-3; 11 nucleotides match TRBD2. CDR3 size: 16 residues. V lost 6 bases and J lost 5; bases outside the gene matches: 10. Germline CDR1 is MNHEY and CDR2 is SMNVEV (reference sequence). The CDR3 region is CASSPDDGTSGDTQYF. CDR3 nucleotide sequence: TGTGCCAGCAGCCCGGATGACGGGACTAGCGGAGATACGCAGTATTTT.

This chain links TRBV4-1 with TRBJ2-7; the D gene could be TRBD1 or TRBD2 (6 bases each). The V end lost 5 bases, the J end lost 5 bases, and 22 bases lay between the germline ends. CDR3 length: 16 amino acids. Germline lookup yields CDR1 MGHRA and CDR2 YSYEKL. DNA for the CDR3: TGCGCCAGCAGCAAGGGGGGATATATGGAGGGCCACGAGCAGTACTTC. This translates into CASSKGGYMEGHEQYF.

The chain combines TRBV19 with TRBJ2-1; D remains unclear. This CDR3 is built from 13 residues. From germline, CDR1 is LNHDA and CDR2 SQIVND (reference sequence). Trimming stripped 1 base from V and 6 bases from J, with 7 bases between. CDR3 residues: CASSIGRTNEQFF. The CDR3 nucleotides read TGTGCCAGTAGTATAGGGCGGACCAATGAGCAGTTCTTC. Complete variable domain (other parts from reference TRBV19 and TRBJ2-1): DGGITQSPKYLFRKEGQNVTLSCEQNLNHDAMYWYRQDPGQGLRLIYYSQIVNDFQKGDIAEGYSVSREKKESFPLTVTSAQKNPTAFYLCASSIGRTNEQFFGPGTRLTVL.

The count of this clone is one. This chain links TRBV6-5 with TRBJ1-5, with a possible D match to TRBD1 (6 bases). Trimming took off 5 bases at V and 3 bases at J, with 11 bases between the two ends. Germline CDR1 reads MNHEY; CDR2 reads SVGAGI. The CDR3 is 14 residues long. The chain's CDR3 is CASSIGQYNQPQHF. CDR3 bases: TGTGCCAGCAGTATCGGACAGTACAATCAGCCCCAGCATTTT.

V is TRBV7-9 and J is TRBJ2-1, with a possible D match to TRBD2 (6 bases). The CDR3 is made up of 14 amino acids. V was cut by 4 bases and J by 8 bases, with 15 bases left in between. CDR1 is SEHNR, CDR2 FQNEAQ, per germline (reference sequence). The CDR3 reads CASSSRPGVYEQFF. CDR3 in DNA: TGTGCCAGCAGCTCAAGGCCGGGGGTCTATGAGCAGTTCTTC. Together with reference TRBV7-9 and TRBJ2-1, the CDR3 gives the full variable domain: DTGVSQNPRHKITKRGQNVTFRCDPISEHNRLYWYRQTLGQGPEFLTYFQNEAQLEKSRLLSDRFSAERPKGSFSTLEIQRTEQGDSAMYLCASSSRPGVYEQFFGPGTRLTVL.

The chain has TRBV2 and TRBJ2-7; TRBD2 matches 7 bases. V shed 3 bases and J 3 bases; nucleotides not matched to a gene: 8. The CDR3 spans 15 residues. Germline CDR1 reads SNHLY; CDR2 reads FYNNEI. The CDR3 nucleotides are TGTGCCAGCAGTGAGAAACTAGCGAGATTCTACGAGCAGTACTTC. Residues: CASSEKLARFYEQYF.